These T cell receptor beta chains were read from a single sample in a study of identical twins. TCRdb redid the calling of the 5' RACE reads with MiXCR, one entry per CDR3 protein. This sample has hundreds of thousands of distinct CDR3 sequences, with about 12% found just once. Another study also made use of these data, one on yellow fever vaccine responses in identical twins.

Sequencing input: PBMCs. All receptors come from a woman under 30 in good health. CDR3s include the opening cysteine and the closing phenylalanine or tryptophan. Each record gives: J gene, D gene, clone size, V gene, CDR3 DNA, CDR3 protein. D genes are given only for firm matches. Rows give clone size only sometimes, using once, few, many, or a class for an expanded clone.

>TRBJ2-1|TRBD2|.|TRBV4-1
TGCGCCAGCAGCCAAGAACTTCGGACTAGCGGGAGCAATGAGCAGTTCTTC
CASSQELRTSGSNEQFF
>TRBJ2-2|.|few|TRBV3-1
TGTGCCAGCAGCCGCCAGACTAGCACCGGGGAGCTGTTTTTT
CASSRQTSTGELFF
>TRBJ2-6|.|many|TRBV20-1
TGCAGTGCTAGATCCGTCTCTGGGGCCAACGTCCTGACTTTC
CSARSVSGANVLTF
>TRBJ1-2|.|.|TRBV4-1
TGCGCCAGCAGCCAACCCGACGGTATCTATGGCTACACCTTC
CASSQPDGIYGYTF
>TRBJ1-6|.|.|TRBV5-1
TGCGCCAGCAGCTTGTCTGGGTCCCGCTATAATTCACCCCTCCACTTT
CASSLSGSRYNSPLHF
>TRBJ2-7|TRBD2|many|TRBV12-3/TRBV12-4
TGTGCCAGCAGACTCCGGGACTACAACGAGCAGTACTTC
CASRLRDYNEQYF
>TRBJ1-2|.|many|TRBV28
TGTGCCAGCAGTTTACGCATAAACTATGGCTACACCTTC
CASSLRINYGYTF
>TRBJ2-3|.|many|TRBV12-3/TRBV12-4
TGTGCCAGCAGCCGTAGGGATACGCAGTATTTT
CASSRRDTQYF
>TRBJ2-7|TRBD2|.|TRBV23-1
TGCGCCAGCAGTCAATCGTTGAAGCGGGAGCAGACTTCCTACGAGCAGTACTTC
CASSQSLKREQTSYEQYF
>TRBJ2-7|TRBD1|.|TRBV7-3
TGTGCCAGCAGCTTAACCGGGACAGGGAACGAGCAGTACTTC
CASSLTGTGNEQYF
>TRBJ2-7|TRBD1|few|TRBV2
TGTGCCAGCAGTGAGCGACCCGGGACAGGCTACTACGAGCAGTACTTC
CASSERPGTGYYEQYF
>TRBJ1-3|.|.|TRBV2
TGTGCCAGCAGTGACAGCCGCCTGCTTGGAAACACCATATATTTT
CASSDSRLLGNTIYF
>TRBJ2-1|TRBD1|.|TRBV12-5
TGTGCTAGTGGTCCCGGGACAGGGACCTACAATGAGCAGTTCTTC
CASGPGTGTYNEQFF
>TRBJ2-3|.|.|TRBV3-1
TGTGCCAGCAGCCAAGTGAGGGACACAGATACGCAGTATTTT
CASSQVRDTDTQYF
>TRBJ1-1|TRBD1|.|TRBV5-1
TGCGCCAGCAGCCTGGGACAGGGTTCTCGGTTCACTGAAGCTTTCTTT
CASSLGQGSRFTEAFF
>TRBJ2-7|.|.|TRBV6-2/TRBV6-3
TGTGCCAGCAGTTACGGCATTGGACTAGAGCAGTACTTC
CASSYGIGLEQYF
>TRBJ1-5|.|.|TRBV6-1
TGTGCCAGCAGACCAAGTCAGGGTTCGGGCAATCAGCCCCAGCATTTT
CASRPSQGSGNQPQHF
>TRBJ1-1|.|.|TRBV5-5
TGTGCCAGCAGCTTGGGGCCACGGGACAAAGGAGAAGCTTTCTTT
CASSLGPRDKGEAFF
>TRBJ2-7|TRBD2|many|TRBV28
TGTGCCAGCAGTTCATCCCGACTAGCGGGAGTTGGGGAGCAGTACTTC
CASSSSRLAGVGEQYF
>TRBJ2-1|.|few|TRBV2
TGTGCCACGGGTAGGGATGAGCAGTTCTTC
CATGRDEQFF
>TRBJ2-2|.|.|TRBV5-6
TGTGCCAGCAGCTTGGATCCTTACACGAACACCGGGGAGCTGTTTTTT
CASSLDPYTNTGELFF
>TRBJ2-6|.|.|TRBV13
TGTGCCAGCAGCTCAGCAGAAACTGGGGCCAACGTCCTGACTTTC
CASSSAETGANVLTF
>TRBJ2-3|TRBD1|few|TRBV20-1
TGCAGTGCTAGAGACCCGGGACAGGCGTTGGGCACGCAGTATTTT
CSARDPGQALGTQYF
>TRBJ2-1|TRBD1|.|TRBV4-1
TGCGCCAGCAGCCAAGATTTAGGGGACAGGGAGCAGCAGTTCTTC
CASSQDLGDREQQFF
>TRBJ1-1|.|many|TRBV5-1
TGCGCCAGCAGCTTAGGACGGGTCAGCGGCACTGAAGCTTTCTTT
CASSLGRVSGTEAFF
>TRBJ2-5|TRBD2|.|TRBV6-1
TGTGCCAGCAGTGAAGCTGGGTCGTCTAGCGGGGGGGTGCGAGAGACCCAGTACTTC
CASSEAGSSSGGVRETQYF
>TRBJ2-5|TRBD1|few|TRBV7-6
TGTGCCAGCAGCTTATATTCAGGGACAGGGGGTCAAGAGACCCAGTACTTC
CASSLYSGTGGQETQYF
>TRBJ1-2|TRBD1|few|TRBV5-1
TGCGCCAGCAGCGTAGGGACAGGGGAGGCCTATGGCTACACCTTC
CASSVGTGEAYGYTF
>TRBJ2-1|TRBD2|.|TRBV10-3
TGTGCCATCAGTGGCGGGGGGGCTGGGGAGCAGTTCTTC
CAISGGGAGEQFF
>TRBJ1-2|TRBD1|many|TRBV6-1
TGTGCCAGCACCCGGGACAGGGGAATTGATGGCTACACCTTC
CASTRDRGIDGYTF